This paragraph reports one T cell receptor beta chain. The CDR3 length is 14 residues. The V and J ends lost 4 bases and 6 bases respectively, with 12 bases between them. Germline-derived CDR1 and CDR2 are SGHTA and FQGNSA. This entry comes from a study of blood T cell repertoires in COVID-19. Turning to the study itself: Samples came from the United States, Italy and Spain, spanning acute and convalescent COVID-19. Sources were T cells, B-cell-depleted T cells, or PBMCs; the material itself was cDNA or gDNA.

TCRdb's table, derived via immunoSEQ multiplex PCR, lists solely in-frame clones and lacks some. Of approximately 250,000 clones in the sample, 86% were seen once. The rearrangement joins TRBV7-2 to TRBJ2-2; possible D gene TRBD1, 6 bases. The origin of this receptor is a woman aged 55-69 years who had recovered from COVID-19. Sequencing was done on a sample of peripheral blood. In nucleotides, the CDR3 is TGTGCCAGCAGCTCCGAACAGGGACCCGGGGAGCTGTTTTTT. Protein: CASSSEQGPGELFF.